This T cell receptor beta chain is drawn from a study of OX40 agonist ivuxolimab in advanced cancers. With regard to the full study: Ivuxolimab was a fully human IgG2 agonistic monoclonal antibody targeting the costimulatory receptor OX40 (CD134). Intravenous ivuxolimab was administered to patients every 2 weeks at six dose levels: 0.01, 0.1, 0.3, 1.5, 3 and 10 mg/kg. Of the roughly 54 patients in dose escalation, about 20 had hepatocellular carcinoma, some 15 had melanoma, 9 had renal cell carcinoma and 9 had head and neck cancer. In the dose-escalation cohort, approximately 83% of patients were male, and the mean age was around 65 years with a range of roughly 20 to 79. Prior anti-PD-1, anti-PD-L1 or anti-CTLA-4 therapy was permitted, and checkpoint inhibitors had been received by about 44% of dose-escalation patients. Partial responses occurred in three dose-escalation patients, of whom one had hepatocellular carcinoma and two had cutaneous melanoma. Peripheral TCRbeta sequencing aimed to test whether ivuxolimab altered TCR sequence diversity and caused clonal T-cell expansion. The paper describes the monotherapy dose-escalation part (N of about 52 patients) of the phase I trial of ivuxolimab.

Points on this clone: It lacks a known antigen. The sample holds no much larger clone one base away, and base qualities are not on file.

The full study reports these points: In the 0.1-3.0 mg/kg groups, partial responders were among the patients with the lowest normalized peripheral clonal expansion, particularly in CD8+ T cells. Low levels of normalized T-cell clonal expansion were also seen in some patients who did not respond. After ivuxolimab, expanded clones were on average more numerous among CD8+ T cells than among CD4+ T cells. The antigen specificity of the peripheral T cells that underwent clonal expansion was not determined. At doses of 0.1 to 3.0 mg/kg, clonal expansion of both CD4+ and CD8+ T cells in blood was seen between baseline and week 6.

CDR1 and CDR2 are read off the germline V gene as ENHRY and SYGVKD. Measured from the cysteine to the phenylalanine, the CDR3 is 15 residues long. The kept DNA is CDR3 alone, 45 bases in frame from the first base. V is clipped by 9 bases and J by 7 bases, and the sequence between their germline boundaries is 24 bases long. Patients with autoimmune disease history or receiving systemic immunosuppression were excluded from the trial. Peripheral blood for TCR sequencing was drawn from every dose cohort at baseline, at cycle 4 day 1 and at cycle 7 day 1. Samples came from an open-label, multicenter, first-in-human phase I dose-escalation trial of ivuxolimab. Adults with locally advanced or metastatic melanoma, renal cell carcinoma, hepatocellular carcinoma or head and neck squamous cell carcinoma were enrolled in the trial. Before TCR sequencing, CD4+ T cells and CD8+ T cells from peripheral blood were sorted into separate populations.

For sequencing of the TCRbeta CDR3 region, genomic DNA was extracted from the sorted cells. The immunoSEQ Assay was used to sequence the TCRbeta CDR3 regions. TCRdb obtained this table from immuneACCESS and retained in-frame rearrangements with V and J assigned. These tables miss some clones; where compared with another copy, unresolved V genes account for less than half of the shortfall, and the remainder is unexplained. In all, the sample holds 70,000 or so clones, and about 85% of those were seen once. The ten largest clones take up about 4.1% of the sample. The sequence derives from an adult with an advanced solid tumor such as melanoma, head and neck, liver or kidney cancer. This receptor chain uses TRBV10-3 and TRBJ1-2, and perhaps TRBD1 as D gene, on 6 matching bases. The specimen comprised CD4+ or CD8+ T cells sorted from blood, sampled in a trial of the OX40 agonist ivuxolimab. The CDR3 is CAISQDQQGRGGYTF. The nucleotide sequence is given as TGTGCCATTTCTCAGGATCAACAGGGAAGGGGTGGCTACACCTTC.